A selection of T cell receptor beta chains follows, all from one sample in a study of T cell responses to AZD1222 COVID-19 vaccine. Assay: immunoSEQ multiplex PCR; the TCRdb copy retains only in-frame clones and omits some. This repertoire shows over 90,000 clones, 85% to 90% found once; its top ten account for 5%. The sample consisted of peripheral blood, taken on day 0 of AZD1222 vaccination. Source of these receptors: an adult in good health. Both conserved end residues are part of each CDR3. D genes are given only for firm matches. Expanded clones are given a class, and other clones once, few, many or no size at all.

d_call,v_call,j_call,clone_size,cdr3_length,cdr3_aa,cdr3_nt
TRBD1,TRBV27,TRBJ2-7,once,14,CASSGRQGAYEQYF,TGTGCCAGCAGTGGGCGACAGGGGGCCTACGAGCAGTACTTC
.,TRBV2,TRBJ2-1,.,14,CASSEGGSYNEQFF,TGTGCCAGCAGTGAAGGAGGGTCTTACAATGAGCAGTTCTTC
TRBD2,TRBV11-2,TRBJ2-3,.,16,CASSFLGRGVADTQYF,TGTGCCAGCAGCTTCTTAGGGCGGGGGGTCGCAGATACGCAGTATTTT
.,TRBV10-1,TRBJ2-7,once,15,CASRVGRMSSYEQYF,TGCGCCAGCAGAGTCGGACGGATGAGCTCCTACGAGCAGTACTTC
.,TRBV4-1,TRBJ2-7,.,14,CASSQEISGNEQYF,TGCGCCAGCAGCCAAGAAATCTCGGGCAACGAGCAGTACTTC
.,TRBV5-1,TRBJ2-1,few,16,CASSAQGTGSYNEQFF,TGCGCCAGCAGCGCCCAGGGGACCGGGTCCTACAATGAGCAGTTCTTC
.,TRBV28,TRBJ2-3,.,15,CASVGGGAPLNTQYF,TGTGCCAGCGTGGGGGGGGGCGCTCCCCTAAATACGCAGTATTTT
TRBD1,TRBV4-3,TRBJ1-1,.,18,CASSHQAGGAGRGTEAFF,TGCGCCAGCAGCCACCAAGCAGGGGGCGCGGGTCGAGGCACTGAAGCTTTCTTT
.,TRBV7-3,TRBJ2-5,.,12,CASSLNQETQYF,TGTGCCAGCAGCTTAAATCAGGAGACCCAGTACTTC
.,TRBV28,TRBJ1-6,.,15,CASRPTHGDNSPLHF,TGTGCCAGCAGACCGACGCATGGGGATAATTCACCCCTCCACTTT
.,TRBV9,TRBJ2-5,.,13,CASSVGGGRTQYF,TGTGCCAGCAGCGTGGGCGGGGGCCGGACCCAGTACTTC
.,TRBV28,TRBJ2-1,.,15,CASSLGLERTQEQFF,TGTGCCAGCAGTTTGGGGCTGGAGAGGACACAAGAGCAGTTCTTC
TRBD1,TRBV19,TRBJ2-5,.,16,CASSILRQGAQETQYF,TGTGCCAGTAGTATTTTGAGACAGGGGGCTCAAGAGACCCAGTACTTC
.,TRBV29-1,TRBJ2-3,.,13,CSARPPGTDTQYF,TGCAGCGCCCGACCCCCGGGCACAGATACGCAGTATTTT
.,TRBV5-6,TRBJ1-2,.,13,CASSERGWYGYTF,TGTGCCAGCAGCGAGAGAGGGTGGTATGGCTACACCTTC
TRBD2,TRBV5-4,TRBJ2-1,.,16,CASSPQLAGTFNEQFF,TGTGCCAGCAGCCCGCAACTAGCGGGGACATTCAATGAGCAGTTCTTC
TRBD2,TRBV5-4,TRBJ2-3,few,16,CASSLPASGRGDTQYF,TGTGCCAGCAGCTTGCCGGCTAGCGGGAGAGGAGATACGCAGTATTTT
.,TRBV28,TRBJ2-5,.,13,CASSEGNQETQYF,TGTGCCAGCAGTGAAGGAAACCAAGAGACCCAGTACTTC
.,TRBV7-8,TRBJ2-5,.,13,CASSLGSKETQYF,TGTGCCAGCAGCTTAGGTAGCAAAGAGACCCAGTACTTC
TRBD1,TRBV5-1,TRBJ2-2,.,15,CASRKGAPNTGELFF,TGCGCCAGCAGAAAGGGGGCCCCGAACACCGGGGAGCTGTTTTTT
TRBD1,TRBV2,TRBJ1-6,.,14,CASSGKGTDSPLHF,TGTGCCAGCAGTGGAAAGGGGACAGATTCACCCCTCCACTTT
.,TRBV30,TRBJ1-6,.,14,CAWSPPWDRSPLHF,TGTGCCTGGAGCCCCCCCTGGGATCGGTCACCCCTCCACTTT
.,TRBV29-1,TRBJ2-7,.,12,CSVVVGAYEQYF,TGCAGCGTTGTGGTCGGGGCCTACGAGCAGTACTTC
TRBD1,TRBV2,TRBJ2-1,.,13,CASGGQGVNEQFF,TGTGCCAGTGGGGGACAGGGGGTGAATGAGCAGTTCTTC
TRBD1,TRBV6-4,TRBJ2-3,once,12,CASSPGTGSQYF,TGTGCCAGCAGTCCCGGGACAGGGTCACAGTATTTT
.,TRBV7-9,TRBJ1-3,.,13,CASSRFSGNTIYF,TGTGCCAGCAGTAGGTTCTCTGGAAACACCATATATTTT
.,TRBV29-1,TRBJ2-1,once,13,CSVGQGSYNEQFF,TGCAGCGTTGGGCAGGGTAGCTACAATGAGCAGTTCTTC
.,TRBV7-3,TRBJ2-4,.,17,CASSLTGGGEAKNIQYF,TGTGCCAGCAGCTTAACCGGTGGAGGGGAGGCCAAAAACATTCAGTACTTC
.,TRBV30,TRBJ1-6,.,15,CAWSVRGSYNSPLHF,TGTGCCTGGAGTGTTAGGGGGTCCTATAATTCACCCCTCCACTTT
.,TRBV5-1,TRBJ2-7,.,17,CASNNVRIQVFWGEQYF,TGCGCCAGCAATAATGTAAGGATACAGGTCTTTTGGGGCGAGCAGTACTTC
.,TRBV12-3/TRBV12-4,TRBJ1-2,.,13,CASTTGGPYGYTF,TGTGCCAGCACCACAGGCGGGCCCTATGGCTACACCTTC
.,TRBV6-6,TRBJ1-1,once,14,CASSGGGQNTEAFF,TGTGCCAGCAGCGGCGGGGGACAGAACACTGAAGCTTTCTTT
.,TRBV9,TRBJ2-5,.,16,CASSIRGAPDEETQYF,TGTGCCAGCAGCATCAGGGGAGCGCCAGACGAGGAGACCCAGTACTTC
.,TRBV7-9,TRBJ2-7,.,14,CASSFWDGSYEQYF,TGTGCCAGCAGCTTTTGGGACGGTTCCTACGAGCAGTACTTC
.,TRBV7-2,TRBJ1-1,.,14,CASSPGRANTEAFF,TGTGCCAGCAGCCCAGGACGGGCGAACACTGAAGCTTTCTTT
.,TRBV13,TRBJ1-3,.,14,CASSLKQVGNTIYF,TGTGCCAGCAGCTTAAAACAGGTCGGAAACACCATATATTTT